The following is a T cell receptor beta chain sequence with its context. Germline assignment: CDR1 SGHAT and CDR2 FQNNGV. There are 14 residues in the CDR3. V lost 5 bases and J lost 6, with 14 bases in between. The data originate from a study of shared clonotypes between healthy human individuals. Adult Caucasians living in Nashville, Tennessee made up all of the donors. TCRdb's table, derived via immunoSEQ multiplex PCR, lists solely in-frame clones and lacks some. The sample yields a few million clones, around 90% seen once. The J gene is TRBJ2-1, the V gene TRBV11-2; D is possibly TRBD1 (6 bases). This clonotype was obtained from a man between 18 and 35 years old in good health. What was sequenced was naive CD4+ T cells sorted from blood. The subset is: CD45RA+ positively selected. In DNA, the CDR3 is TGTGCCAGCAGCAGGGACAACCCTGGCAATGAGCAGTTCTTC. Encoded protein: CASSRDNPGNEQFF.